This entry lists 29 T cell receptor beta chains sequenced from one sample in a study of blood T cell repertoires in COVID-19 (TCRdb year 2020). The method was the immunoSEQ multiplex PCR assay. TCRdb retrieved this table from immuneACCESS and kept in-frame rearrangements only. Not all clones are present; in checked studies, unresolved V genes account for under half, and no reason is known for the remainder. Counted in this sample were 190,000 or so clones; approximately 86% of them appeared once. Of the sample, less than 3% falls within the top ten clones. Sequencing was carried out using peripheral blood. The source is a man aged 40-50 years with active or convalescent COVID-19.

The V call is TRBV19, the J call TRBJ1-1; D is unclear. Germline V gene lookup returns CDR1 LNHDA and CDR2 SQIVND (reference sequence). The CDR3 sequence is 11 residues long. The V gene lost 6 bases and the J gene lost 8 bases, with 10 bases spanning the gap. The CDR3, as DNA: TGTGCCAGTAGAACCCCCCTAGAAGCTTTCTTT. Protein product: CASRTPLEAFF.

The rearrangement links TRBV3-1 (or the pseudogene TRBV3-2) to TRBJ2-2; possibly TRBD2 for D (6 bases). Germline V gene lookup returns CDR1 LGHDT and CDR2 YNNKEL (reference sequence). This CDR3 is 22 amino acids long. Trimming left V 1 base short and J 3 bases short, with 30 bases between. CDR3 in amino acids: CASSQVLRGSCPPSQDTGELFF. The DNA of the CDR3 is TGTGCCAGCAGCCAAGTGTTACGGGGGAGTTGTCCCCCCTCGCAGGACACCGGGGAGCTGTTTTTT.

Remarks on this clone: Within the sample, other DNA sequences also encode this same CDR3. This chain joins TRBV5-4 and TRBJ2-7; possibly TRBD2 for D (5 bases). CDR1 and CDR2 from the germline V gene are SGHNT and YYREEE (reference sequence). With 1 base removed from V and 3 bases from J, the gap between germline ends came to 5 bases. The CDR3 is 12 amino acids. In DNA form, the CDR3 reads TGTGCCAGCAGCTTGAGCGGCTACGAGCAGTACTTC. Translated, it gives CASSLSGYEQYF.

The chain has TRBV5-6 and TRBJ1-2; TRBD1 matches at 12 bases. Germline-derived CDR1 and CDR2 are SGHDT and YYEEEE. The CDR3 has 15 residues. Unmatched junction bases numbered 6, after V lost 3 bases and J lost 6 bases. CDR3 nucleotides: TGTGCCAGCAGCTACGGGACAGGGGGCGCAGATGGCTACACCTTC. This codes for CASSYGTGGADGYTF.

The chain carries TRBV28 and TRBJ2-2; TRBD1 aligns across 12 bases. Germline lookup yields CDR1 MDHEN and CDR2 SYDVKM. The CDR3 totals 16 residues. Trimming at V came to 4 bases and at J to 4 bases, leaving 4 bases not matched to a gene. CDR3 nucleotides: TGTGCCAGCAGTTGGGGACAGGGGGCGGGCACCGGGGAGCTGTTTTTT. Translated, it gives CASSWGQGAGTGELFF.

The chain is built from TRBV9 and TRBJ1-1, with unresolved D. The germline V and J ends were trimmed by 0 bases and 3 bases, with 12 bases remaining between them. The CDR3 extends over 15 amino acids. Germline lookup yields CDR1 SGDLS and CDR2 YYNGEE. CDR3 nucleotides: TGTGCCAGCAGCGTAGGACCGGGGTCGGACACTGAAGCTTTCTTT. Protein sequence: CASSVGPGSDTEAFF.

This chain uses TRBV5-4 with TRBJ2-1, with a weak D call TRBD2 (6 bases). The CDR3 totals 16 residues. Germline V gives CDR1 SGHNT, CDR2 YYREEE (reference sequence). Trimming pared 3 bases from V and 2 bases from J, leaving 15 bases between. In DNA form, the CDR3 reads TGTGCCAGCAGCTCTCACCGCGCGGGGCCCTACAATGAGCAGTTCTTC. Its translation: CASSSHRAGPYNEQFF. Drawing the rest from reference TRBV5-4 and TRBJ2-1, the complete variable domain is ETGVTQSPTHLIKTRGQQVTLRCSSQSGHNTVSWYQQALGQGPQFIFQYYREEENGRGNFPPRFSGLQFPNYSSELNVNALELDDSALYLCASSSHRAGPYNEQFFGPGTRLTVL.

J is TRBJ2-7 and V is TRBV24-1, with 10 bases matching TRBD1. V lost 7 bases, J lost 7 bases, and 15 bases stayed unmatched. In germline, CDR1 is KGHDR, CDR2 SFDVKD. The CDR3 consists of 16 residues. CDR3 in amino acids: CATSERQGASSGEQYF. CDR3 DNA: TGTGCCACCAGCGAGAGACAGGGGGCCTCCTCAGGTGAGCAGTACTTC.

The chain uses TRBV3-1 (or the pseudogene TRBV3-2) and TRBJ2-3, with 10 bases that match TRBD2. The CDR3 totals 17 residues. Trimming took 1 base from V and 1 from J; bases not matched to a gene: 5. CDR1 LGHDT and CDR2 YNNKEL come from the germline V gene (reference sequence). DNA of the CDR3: TGTGCCAGCAGCCAAGTGGGGACTAGCGTAGGCACAGATACGCAGTATTTT. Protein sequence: CASSQVGTSVGTDTQYF.

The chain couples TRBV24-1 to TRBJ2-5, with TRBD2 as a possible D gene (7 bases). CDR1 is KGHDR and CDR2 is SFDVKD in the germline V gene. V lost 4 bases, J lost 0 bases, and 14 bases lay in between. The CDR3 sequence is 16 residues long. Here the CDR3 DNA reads TGTGCCACCAGTGACCCCCGGGGGGCTAACCAAGAGACCCAGTACTTC. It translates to CATSDPRGANQETQYF.

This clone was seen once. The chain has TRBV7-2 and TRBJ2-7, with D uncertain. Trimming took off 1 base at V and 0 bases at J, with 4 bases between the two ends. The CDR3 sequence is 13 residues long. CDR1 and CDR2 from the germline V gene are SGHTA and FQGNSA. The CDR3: CASSLGYSYEQYF. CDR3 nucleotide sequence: TGTGCCAGCAGCTTAGGCTACTCCTACGAGCAGTACTTC. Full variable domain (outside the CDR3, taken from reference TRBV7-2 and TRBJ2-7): GAGVSQSPSNKVTEKGKDVELRCDPISGHTALYWYRQSLGQGLEFLIYFQGNSAPDKSGLPSDRFSAERTGGSVSTLTIQRTQQEDSAVYLCASSLGYSYEQYFGPGTRLTVT.

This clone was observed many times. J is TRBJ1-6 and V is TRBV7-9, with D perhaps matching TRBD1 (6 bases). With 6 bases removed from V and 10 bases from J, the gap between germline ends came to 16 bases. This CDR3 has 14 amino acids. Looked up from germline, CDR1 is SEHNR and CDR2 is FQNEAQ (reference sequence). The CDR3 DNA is TGTGCCAGCAGAAACGGCAGGGGACCGTCACCCCTCCACTTT. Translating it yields CASRNGRGPSPLHF.

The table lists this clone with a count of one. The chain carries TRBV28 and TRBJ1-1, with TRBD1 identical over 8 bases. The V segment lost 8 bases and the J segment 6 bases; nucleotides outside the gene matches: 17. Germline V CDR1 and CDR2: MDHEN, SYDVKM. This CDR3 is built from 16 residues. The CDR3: CASPGNRDRPPPEAFF. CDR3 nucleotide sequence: TGTGCCAGCCCTGGGAACCGGGACAGGCCCCCCCCTGAAGCTTTCTTT.

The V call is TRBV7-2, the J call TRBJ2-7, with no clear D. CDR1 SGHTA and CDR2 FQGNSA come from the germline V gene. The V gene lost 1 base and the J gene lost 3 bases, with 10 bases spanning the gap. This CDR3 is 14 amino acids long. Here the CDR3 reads CASSLGGYIYEQYF. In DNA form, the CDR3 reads TGTGCCAGCAGCTTAGGAGGCTATATCTACGAGCAGTACTTC. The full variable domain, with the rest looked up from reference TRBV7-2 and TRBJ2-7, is GAGVSQSPSNKVTEKGKDVELRCDPISGHTALYWYRQSLGQGLEFLIYFQGNSAPDKSGLPSDRFSAERTGGSVSTLTIQRTQQEDSAVYLCASSLGGYIYEQYFGPGTRLTVT.

CDR3 nucleotides: TGTGCCAGCAAGGACACAACTAATGAAAAACTGTTTTTT. Translation: CASKDTTNEKLFF. The genes are TRBV28 and TRBJ1-4; weak D call: TRBD1 (5 bases). The CDR3 has 13 residues. Trimming pared 7 bases from V and 0 bases from J, leaving 6 bases between. Germline V gene lookup returns CDR1 MDHEN and CDR2 SYDVKM. Supplemented by reference TRBV28 and TRBJ1-4, the full variable domain reads DVKVTQSSRYLVKRTGEKVFLECVQDMDHENMFWYRQDPGLGLRLIYFSYDVKMKEKGDIPEGYSVSREKKERFSLILESASTNQTSMYLCASKDTTNEKLFFGSGTQLSVL.

The CDR3 DNA sequence: TGTGCCAGCAGCTTAGTTAATGAAGCTTTCTTT. It specifies CASSLVNEAFF. The J gene is TRBJ1-1, the V gene TRBV11-3; D not resolved. Germline V CDR1 and CDR2: SGHNT, YENEEA. V was shortened by 1 base and J by 7 bases, with 4 bases between the two germline ends. The CDR3 extends over 11 amino acids.

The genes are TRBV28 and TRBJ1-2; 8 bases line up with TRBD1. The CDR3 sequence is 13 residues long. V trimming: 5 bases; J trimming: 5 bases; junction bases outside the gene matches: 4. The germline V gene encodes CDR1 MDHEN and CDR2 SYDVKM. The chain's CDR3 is CASSPGTGYGYTF. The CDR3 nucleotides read TGTGCCAGCAGTCCCGGGACAGGTTATGGCTACACCTTC.

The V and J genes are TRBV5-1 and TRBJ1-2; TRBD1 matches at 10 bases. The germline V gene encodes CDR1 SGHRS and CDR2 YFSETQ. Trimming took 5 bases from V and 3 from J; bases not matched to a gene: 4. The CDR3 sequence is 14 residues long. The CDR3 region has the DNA TGCGCCAGCAGATCCGGGACAGGGGACTATGGCTACACCTTC. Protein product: CASRSGTGDYGYTF.

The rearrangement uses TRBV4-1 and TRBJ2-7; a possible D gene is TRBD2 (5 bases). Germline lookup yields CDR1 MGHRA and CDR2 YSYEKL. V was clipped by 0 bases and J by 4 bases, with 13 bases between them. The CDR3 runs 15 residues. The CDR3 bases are TGCGCCAGCAGCCAAGACCCAGGACTTCTTTACGAGCAGTACTTC. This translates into CASSQDPGLLYEQYF.

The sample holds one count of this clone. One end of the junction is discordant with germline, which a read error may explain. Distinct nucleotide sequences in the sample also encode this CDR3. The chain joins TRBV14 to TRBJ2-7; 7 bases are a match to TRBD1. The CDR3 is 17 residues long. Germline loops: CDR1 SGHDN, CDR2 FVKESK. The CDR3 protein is CASSHPGVGRGFYEQYF. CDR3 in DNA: TGTGCCAGCAGCCACCCTGGCGTCGGCAGGGGGTTTTACGAGCAGTATTTC. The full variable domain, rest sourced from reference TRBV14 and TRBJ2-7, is EAGVTQFPSHSVIEKGQTVTLRCDPISGHDNLYWYRRVMGKEIKFLLHFVKESKQDESGMPNNRFLAERTGGTYSTLKVQPAELEDSGVYFCASSHPGVGRGFYEQYFGPGTRLTVT.

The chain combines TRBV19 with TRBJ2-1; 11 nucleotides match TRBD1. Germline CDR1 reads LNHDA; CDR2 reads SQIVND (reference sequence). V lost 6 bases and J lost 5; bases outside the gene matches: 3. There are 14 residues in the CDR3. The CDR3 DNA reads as TGTGCCAGTAGCCGGGACAGGGGGAACAATGAGCAGTTCTTC. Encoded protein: CASSRDRGNNEQFF.

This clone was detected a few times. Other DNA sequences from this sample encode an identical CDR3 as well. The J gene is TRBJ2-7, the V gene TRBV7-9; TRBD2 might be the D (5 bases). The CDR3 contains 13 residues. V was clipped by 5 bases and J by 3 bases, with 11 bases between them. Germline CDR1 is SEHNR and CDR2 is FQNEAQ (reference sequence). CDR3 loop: CASSLPGSYEQYF. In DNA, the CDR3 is TGTGCCAGCAGCCTTCCGGGGAGCTACGAGCAGTACTTC.

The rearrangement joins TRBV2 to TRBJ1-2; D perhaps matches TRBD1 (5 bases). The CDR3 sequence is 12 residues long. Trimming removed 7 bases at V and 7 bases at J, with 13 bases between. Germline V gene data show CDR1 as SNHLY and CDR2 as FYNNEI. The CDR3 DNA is TGTGCCAGCAACGACCAGGGTAGTGGCTACACCTTC. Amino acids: CASNDQGSGYTF.

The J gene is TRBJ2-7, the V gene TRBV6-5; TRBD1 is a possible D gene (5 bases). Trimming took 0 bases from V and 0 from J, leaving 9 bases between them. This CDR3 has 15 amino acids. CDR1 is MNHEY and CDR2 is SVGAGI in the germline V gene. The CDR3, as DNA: TGTGCCAGCAGTTACTCTAGGGGAAACTCCTACGAGCAGTACTTC. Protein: CASSYSRGNSYEQYF.

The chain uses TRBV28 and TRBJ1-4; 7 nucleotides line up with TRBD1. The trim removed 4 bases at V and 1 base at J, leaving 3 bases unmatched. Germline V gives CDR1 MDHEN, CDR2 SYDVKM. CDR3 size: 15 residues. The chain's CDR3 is CASSYDRVTNEKLFF. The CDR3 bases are TGTGCCAGCAGTTACGACAGGGTAACTAATGAAAAACTGTTTTTT.

As DNA, the CDR3 is TGTGCCAGCAGTTTTGACAGGGGAGAGACCCAGTACTTC. Translation: CASSFDRGETQYF. This chain joins TRBV6-5 and TRBJ2-5; 8 bases match TRBD1. Per germline, CDR1 MNHEY and CDR2 SVGAGI. The CDR3 spans 13 residues. Germline trimming cut 4 bases from V and 4 bases from J; bases unmatched to any gene: 2.

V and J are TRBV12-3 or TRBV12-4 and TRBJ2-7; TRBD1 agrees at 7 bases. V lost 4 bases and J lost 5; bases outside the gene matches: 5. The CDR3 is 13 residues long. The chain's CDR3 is CASSSETGNEQYF. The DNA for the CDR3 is TGTGCCAGCAGTTCCGAGACAGGGAACGAGCAGTACTTC.

The CDR3 bases are TGTGCCAGCCATCGACAGGGACCCACAGATACGCAGTATTTT. It codes for CASHRQGPTDTQYF. The V call is TRBV28, the J call TRBJ2-3, with 7 bases lining up with TRBD1. The V and J ends lost 8 bases and 2 bases, in that order; junction bases with no gene match: 7. Germline CDR1 reads MDHEN; CDR2 reads SYDVKM. This CDR3 region has 14 residues.

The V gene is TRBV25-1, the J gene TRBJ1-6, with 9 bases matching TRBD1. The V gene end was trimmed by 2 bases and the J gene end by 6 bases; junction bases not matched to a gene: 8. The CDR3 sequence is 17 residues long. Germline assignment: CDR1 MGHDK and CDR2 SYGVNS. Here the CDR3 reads CASSEEQGANSNSPLHF. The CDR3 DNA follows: TGTGCCAGCAGTGAAGAACAGGGGGCCAACTCTAATTCACCCCTCCACTTT.